This T cell receptor beta chain was recorded in a study of neurological immune-mediated disorders. Across the study: Secondary progressive cases numbered 3 among the roughly 35 multiple sclerosis patients, while the other 31 were relapsing-remitting.

The cDNA was synthesized by 5'RACE incorporating 10-nucleotide random UMIs. Sequencing runs each generated in excess of 180 million TCR-beta sequences derived from 15-18 subjects. TCRdb re-derived calls from the 5' RACE reads in MiXCR, one entry per CDR3 protein. The profile shows over 75,000 distinct CDR3 sequences, 4.5% to 7.5% of them singletons. Time point meaning: longitudinal time-point 2. After removal of 4 bases from V and 3 bases from J, the junction contained 7 bases not matched to a gene. In germline, CDR1 is SGHRS, CDR2 YFSETQ. This CDR3 is 15 amino acids long. Study-level findings and limits: Across subjects, no CDR3 amino acid sequence appeared in expanded clones of more than one subject, a finding that suggested private repertoires in all groups.

This clonotype was recorded many times. Its antigen is undetermined. The genes are TRBV5-1 and TRBJ1-1, with TRBD1 identical over 9 bases. This TCR derives from a woman aged 55-70 years with multiple sclerosis. The sequencing sample was made of PBMCs. The CDR3 loop is CASSNQGQGDTEAFF. CDR3 in DNA: TGCGCCAGCAGCAACCAGGGACAGGGAGACACTGAAGCTTTCTTT.